This record covers a single TCR beta chain. Antigen: not known. The record originates from a study of T cell responses to AZD1222 COVID-19 vaccine. Overall study findings and caveats: It was only six AZD1222 recipients who were seropositive at baseline. Variant regions that are unmutated are reportedly the target of nearly half of spike-specific TCRs. Among vaccine-associated CD4 TCRs, coverage spanned spike, with dominance at 160-218 and 743-854. Donors skewed white British and female; clonal diversity was possibly underestimated.

Sequenced by immunoSEQ multiplex PCR; TCRdb stores in-frame clones only, minus some. The sample holds 150,000 or so clones, 91% seen once. This TCR was recovered from an adult who received the AZD1222 COVID-19 vaccine. Material: peripheral blood, obtained 28 days after the second AZD1222 dose.

CDR3 nucleotide sequence: TGTGCCAGCAGCTTAGCATCCGGGGGCTACAATGAGCAGTTCTTC. It encodes CASSLASGGYNEQFF. The chain is built from TRBV7-2 and TRBJ2-1; D might be TRBD2 (6 bases). The CDR3 consists of 15 residues. Germline V gene data show CDR1 as SGHTA and CDR2 as FQGNSA. The V gene lost 0 bases and the J gene lost 3 bases, with 9 bases spanning the gap.